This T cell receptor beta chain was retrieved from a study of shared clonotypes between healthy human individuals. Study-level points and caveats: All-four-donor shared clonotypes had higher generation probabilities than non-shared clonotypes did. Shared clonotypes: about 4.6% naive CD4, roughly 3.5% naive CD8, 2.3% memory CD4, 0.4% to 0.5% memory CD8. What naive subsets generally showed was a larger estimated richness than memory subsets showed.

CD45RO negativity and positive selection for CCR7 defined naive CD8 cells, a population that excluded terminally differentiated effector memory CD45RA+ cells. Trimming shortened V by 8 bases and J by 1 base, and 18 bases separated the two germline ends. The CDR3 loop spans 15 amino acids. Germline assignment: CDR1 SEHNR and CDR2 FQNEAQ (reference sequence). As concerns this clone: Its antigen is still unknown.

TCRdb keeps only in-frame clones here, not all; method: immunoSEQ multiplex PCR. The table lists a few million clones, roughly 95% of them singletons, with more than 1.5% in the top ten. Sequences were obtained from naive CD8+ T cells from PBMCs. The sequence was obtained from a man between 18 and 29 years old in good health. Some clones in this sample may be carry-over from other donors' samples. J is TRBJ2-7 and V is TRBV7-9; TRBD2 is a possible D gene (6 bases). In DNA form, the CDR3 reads TGTGCCAGCGGACGAGGGGACTTTGGATCCTACGAGCAGTACTTC. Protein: CASGRGDFGSYEQYF.